This T cell receptor beta chain was recorded in a study of cytomegalovirus exposure and HLA in healthy donors. This clone was counted only a few times. Its antigen is as yet unknown. Use of 60 Vbeta and 13 Jbeta primers characterized the PCR. The protocol was immunoSEQ multiplex PCR, while the TCRdb copy is restricted to in-frame clones and leaves out a portion. The sample consists of roughly 100,000 clones, around 82% of them appearing once. Whole-study results and caveats: Trimming of TCR beta V- and J-genes showed a link, identified in a later analysis, to a missense DCLRE1C variant. As a later analysis revealed, the rate of TCR association differed by HLA locus, with DRB1 most and HLA-C fewest.

Healthy bone marrow donors supplied every sample. The germline V gene has CDR1 ENHRY and CDR2 SYGVKD. The ends were cut back, 7 bases at V and 3 bases at J, with 18 bases in the middle. This CDR3 spans 15 amino acids. The sequenced sample was PBMCs. This receptor was taken from a man aged 50 to 59 in good health and CMV-seronegative. The chain carries TRBV10-3 and TRBJ1-1; no clear D. The CDR3 loop is CAIISAGRSHTEAFF. CDR3 sequence (DNA): TGTGCCATCATCTCGGCTGGGAGATCCCACACTGAAGCTTTCTTT.